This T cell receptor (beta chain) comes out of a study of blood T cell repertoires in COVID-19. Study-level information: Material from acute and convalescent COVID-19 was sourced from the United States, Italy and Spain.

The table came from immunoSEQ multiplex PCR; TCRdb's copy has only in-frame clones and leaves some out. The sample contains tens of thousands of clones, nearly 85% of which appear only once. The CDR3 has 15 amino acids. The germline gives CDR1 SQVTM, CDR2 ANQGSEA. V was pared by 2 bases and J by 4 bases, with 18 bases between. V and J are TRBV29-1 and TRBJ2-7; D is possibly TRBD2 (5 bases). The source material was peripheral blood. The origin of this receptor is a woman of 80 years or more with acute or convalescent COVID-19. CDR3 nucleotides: TGCAGCGTTGAATCGAGGGCGAACTCTTATTACGAGCAGTACTTC. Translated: CSVESRANSYYEQYF.